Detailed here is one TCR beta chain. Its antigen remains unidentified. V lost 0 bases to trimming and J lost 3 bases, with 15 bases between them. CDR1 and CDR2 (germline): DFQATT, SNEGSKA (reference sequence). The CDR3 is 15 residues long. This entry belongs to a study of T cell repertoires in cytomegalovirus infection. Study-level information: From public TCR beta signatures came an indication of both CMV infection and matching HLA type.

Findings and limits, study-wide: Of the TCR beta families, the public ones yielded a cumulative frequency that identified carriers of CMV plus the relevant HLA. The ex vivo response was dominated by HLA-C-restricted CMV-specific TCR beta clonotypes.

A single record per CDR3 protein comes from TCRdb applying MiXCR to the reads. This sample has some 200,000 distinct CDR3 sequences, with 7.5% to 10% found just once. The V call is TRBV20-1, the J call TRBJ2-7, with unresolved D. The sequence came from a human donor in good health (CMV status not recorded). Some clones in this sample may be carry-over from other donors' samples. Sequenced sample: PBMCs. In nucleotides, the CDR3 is TGCAGTGCTAGAGAAGGTCCCGAACCGTACTACGAGCAGTACTTC. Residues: CSAREGPEPYYEQYF.